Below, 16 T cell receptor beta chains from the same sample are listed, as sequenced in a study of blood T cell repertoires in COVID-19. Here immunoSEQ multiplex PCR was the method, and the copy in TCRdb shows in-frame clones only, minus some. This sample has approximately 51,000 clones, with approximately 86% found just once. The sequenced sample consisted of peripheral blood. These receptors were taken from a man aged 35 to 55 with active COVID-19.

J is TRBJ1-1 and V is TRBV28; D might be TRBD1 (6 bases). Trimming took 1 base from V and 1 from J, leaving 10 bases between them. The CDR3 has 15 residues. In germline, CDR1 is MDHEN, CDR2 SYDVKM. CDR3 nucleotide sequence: TGTGCCAGCAGTTTATATGGCAGGGGGAACACTGAAGCTTTCTTT. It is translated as CASSLYGRGNTEAFF.

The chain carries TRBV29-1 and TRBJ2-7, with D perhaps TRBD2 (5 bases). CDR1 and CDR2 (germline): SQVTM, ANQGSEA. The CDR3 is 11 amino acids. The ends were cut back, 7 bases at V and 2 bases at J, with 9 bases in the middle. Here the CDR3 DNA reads TGCAGCGCGGGGTCTACCTACGAGCAGTACTTC. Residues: CSAGSTYEQYF.

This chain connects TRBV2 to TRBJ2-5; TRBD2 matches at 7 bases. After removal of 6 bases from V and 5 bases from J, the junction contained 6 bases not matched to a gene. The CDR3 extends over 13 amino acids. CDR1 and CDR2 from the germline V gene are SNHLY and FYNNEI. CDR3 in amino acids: CASSRGVQETQYF. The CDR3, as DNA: TGTGCCAGCAGCCGGGGGGTACAGGAGACCCAGTACTTC.

Written as DNA, the CDR3 is TGTGCCAGCAGTGCAGGGCGCCCTGAAGCTTTCTTT. This gives the protein CASSAGRPEAFF. The V and J genes are TRBV2 and TRBJ1-1, with a possible D match to TRBD1 (5 bases). The CDR3 has 12 residues. Germline CDR1 and CDR2: SNHLY and FYNNEI. Deletions cut 4 bases from V and 6 bases from J, with 9 bases between.

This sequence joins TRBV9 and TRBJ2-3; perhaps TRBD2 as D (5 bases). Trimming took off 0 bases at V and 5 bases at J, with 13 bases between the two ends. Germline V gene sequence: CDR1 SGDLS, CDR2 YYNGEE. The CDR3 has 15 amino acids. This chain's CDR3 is CASSVATLAGDTQYF. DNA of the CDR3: TGTGCCAGCAGCGTAGCTACCCTAGCTGGAGATACGCAGTATTTT. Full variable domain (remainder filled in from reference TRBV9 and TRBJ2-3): DSGVTQTPKHLITATGQRVTLRCSPRSGDLSVYWYQQSLDQGLQFLIQYYNGEERAKGNILERFSAQQFPDLHSELNLSSLELGDSALYFCASSVATLAGDTQYFGPGTRLTVL.

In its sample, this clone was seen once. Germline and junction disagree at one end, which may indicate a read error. The DNA of the CDR3 is TGTGCTAGCAGCTTAGCGGGCTGCAGAGTCTCCTATAATTCACCCCTCCACTTT. This codes for CASSLAGCRVSYNSPLHF. J is TRBJ1-6 and V is TRBV7-7; unclear D gene. Germline lookup yields CDR1 SSHAT and CDR2 FNYEAQ (reference sequence). The CDR3 loop spans 18 amino acids.

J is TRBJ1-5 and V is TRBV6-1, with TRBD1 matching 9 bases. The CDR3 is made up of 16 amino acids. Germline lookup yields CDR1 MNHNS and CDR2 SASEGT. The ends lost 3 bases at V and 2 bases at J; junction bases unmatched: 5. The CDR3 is CASSDGTGIGNQPQHF. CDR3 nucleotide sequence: TGTGCCAGCAGTGACGGGACAGGGATTGGCAATCAGCCCCAGCATTTT.

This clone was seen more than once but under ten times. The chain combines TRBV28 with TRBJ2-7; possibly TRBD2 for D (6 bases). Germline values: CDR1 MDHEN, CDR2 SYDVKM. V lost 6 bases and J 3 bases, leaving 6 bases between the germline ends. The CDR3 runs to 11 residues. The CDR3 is CASSGGYEQYF. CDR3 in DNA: TGTGCCAGCAGCGGGGGCTACGAGCAGTACTTC. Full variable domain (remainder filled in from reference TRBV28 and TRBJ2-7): DVKVTQSSRYLVKRTGEKVFLECVQDMDHENMFWYRQDPGLGLRLIYFSYDVKMKEKGDIPEGYSVSREKKERFSLILESASTNQTSMYLCASSGGYEQYFGPGTRLTVT.

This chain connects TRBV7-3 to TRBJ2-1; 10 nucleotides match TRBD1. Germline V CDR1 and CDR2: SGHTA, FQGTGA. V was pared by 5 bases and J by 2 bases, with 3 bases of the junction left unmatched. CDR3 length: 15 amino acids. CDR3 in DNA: TGTGCCAGCAGCCCTGGGACAGGGGCCTACAATGAGCAGTTCTTC. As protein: CASSPGTGAYNEQFF.

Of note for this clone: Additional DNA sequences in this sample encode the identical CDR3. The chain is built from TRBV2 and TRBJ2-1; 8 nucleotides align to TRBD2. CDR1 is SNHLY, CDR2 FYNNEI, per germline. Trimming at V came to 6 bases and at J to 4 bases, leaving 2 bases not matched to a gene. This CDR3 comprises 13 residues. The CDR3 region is CASSGLAYNEQFF. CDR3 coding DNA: TGTGCCAGCAGCGGACTAGCTTACAATGAGCAGTTCTTC.

DNA for the CDR3: TGTGCCAGCAGTTTTGGAGGGGTCAGCACTGAAGCTTTCTTT. It codes for CASSFGGVSTEAFF. The chain is built from TRBV28 and TRBJ1-1, with D maybe TRBD1 (5 bases). V was cut by 3 bases and J by 4 bases, with 12 bases left in between. The V gene's germline CDR1 is MDHEN and CDR2 SYDVKM. The CDR3 totals 14 residues.

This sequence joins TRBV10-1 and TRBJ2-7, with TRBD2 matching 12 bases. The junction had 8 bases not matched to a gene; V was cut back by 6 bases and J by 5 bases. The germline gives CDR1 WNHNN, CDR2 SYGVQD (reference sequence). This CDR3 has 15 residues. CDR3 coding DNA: TGCGCCAGCAGCGCACTAGCGGGAGGCCGAGACGAGCAGTACTTC. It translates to CASSALAGGRDEQYF.

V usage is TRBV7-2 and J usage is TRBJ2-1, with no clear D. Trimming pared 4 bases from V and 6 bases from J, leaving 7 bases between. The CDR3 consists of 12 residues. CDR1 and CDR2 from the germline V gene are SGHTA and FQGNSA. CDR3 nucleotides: TGTGCCAGCAGCTCACAGAGCAATGAGCAGTTCTTC. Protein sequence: CASSSQSNEQFF.

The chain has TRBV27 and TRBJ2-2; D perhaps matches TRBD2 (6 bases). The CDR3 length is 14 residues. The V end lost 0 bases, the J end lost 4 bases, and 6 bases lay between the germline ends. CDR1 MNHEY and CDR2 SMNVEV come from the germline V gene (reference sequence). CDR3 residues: CASSLSRGTGELFF. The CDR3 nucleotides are TGTGCCAGCAGTTTATCGCGGGGCACCGGGGAGCTGTTTTTT.

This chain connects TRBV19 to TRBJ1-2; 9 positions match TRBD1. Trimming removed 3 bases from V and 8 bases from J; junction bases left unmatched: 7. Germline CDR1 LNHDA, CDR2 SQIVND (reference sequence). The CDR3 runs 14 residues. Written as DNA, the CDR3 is TGTGCCAGTAGTATTAGACAGGGGGTGAAGGGCTACACCTTC. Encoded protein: CASSIRQGVKGYTF. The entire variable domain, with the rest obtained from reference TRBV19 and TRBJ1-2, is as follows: DGGITQSPKYLFRKEGQNVTLSCEQNLNHDAMYWYRQDPGQGLRLIYYSQIVNDFQKGDIAEGYSVSREKKESFPLTVTSAQKNPTAFYLCASSIRQGVKGYTFGSGTRLTVV.

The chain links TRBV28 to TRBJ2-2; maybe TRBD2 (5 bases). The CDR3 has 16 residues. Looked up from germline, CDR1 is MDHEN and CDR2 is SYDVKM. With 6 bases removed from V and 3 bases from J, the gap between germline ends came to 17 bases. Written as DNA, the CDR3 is TGTGCCAGCAGCCGAACTTTGGGCGGGTACACCGGGGAGCTGTTTTTT. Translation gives CASSRTLGGYTGELFF.